Sequencing of this T cell receptor beta chain was carried out in a study of shared clonotypes between healthy human individuals. Overall study context: Used for every donor were three CD4 naive, three CD4 memory, two CD8 naive and one CD8 memory plate.

Per germline, CDR1 LNHDA and CDR2 SQIVND (reference sequence). This CDR3 has 16 amino acids. V lost 2 bases and J 0 bases, leaving 12 bases between the germline ends. Broader study findings: Specimens sampled were limited to blood, with tissue repertoires likely differing. Several donors had roughly 5% of their naive CD4 clonotypes in common.

TCRdb keeps only in-frame clones here, not all; method: immunoSEQ multiplex PCR. The sample has 2 million or so clones; 90% to 95% are singletons. Details on this clone: Its antigen remains unidentified.

Input material: naive CD4+ T cells sorted from blood. The subset here: CD45RA+ positively selected. The chain uses TRBV19 and TRBJ2-3; D remains ambiguous. The clonotype was recovered from a man between 18 and 35 years old in good health. The CDR3, as DNA: TGTGCCAGTAGTATATCCGTGTCCGCAAGCACAGATACGCAGTATTTT. Its translation: CASSISVSASTDTQYF.